The following is a T cell receptor beta chain sequence with its context. These data originate in a study of blood T cell repertoires in COVID-19. Background on the study: T cells, B-cell-depleted T cells, or PBMCs provided the cDNA or gDNA that served as material.

This CDR3 is built from 15 residues. Germline CDR1 and CDR2: MNHNY and SVGAGI (reference sequence). Deletions cut 5 bases from V and 1 base from J, with 14 bases between. As originally analysed: Amplification from reference gene primers served as the basis for estimated nucleated cell counts. Libraries were prepared by immunoSEQ multiplex PCR; TCRdb keeps only in-frame clonotypes and omits some of them. The V and J calls and clone size come from that table; D and trimming were worked out from the DNA. In the table there are approximately 150,000 clones, approximately 86% of which are singletons. Material: peripheral blood. V and J are TRBV6-6 and TRBJ2-5; tentative D call: TRBD1 (6 bases). The receptor was isolated from a woman aged 80 or older with COVID-19, enrolled during active disease. The CDR3 here is CASSTTRTAQETQYF. In DNA, the CDR3 is TGTGCCAGCAGTACGACCAGGACAGCCCAAGAGACCCAGTACTTC.